Presented here are 23 T cell receptor beta chains from one specimen sequenced in a study of shared clonotypes between healthy human individuals. The assay was immunoSEQ multiplex PCR, and TCRdb's table has in-frame clones only and misses some. The table lists approximately 2.4 million clones, 95% of them singletons, with less than 0.15% in the top ten. The sample comprised naive CD4+ T cells sorted from blood. Indicated subset: CD45RA+ positively selected. Receptor source: a young man in good health.

This clone has just one count. V is TRBV7-2 and J is TRBJ1-2, with 7 bases identical to TRBD1. V was pared by 0 bases and J by 6 bases, with 4 bases of the junction left unmatched. The CDR3 has 14 amino acids. Germline CDR1 SGHTA, CDR2 FQGNSA. The CDR3 DNA reads as TGTGCCAGCAGCTTAGCCCGACAGGGCGATGGCTACACCTTC. This translates into CASSLARQGDGYTF. Complete variable domain (other parts from reference TRBV7-2 and TRBJ1-2): GAGVSQSPSNKVTEKGKDVELRCDPISGHTALYWYRQSLGQGLEFLIYFQGNSAPDKSGLPSDRFSAERTGGSVSTLTIQRTQQEDSAVYLCASSLARQGDGYTFGSGTRLTVV.

This clone is a singleton in its sample. This chain uses TRBV5-1 with TRBJ1-4, with TRBD1 matching over 8 bases. Germline assignment: CDR1 SGHRS and CDR2 YFSETQ. This CDR3 region has 17 residues. Trimming cost V 0 bases and J 3 bases; bases outside gene matches: 7. CDR3 in DNA: TGCGCCAGCAGCTTGGGGCCAGGGGGCGCTTCTAATGAAAAACTGTTTTTT. Translating gives CASSLGPGGASNEKLFF.

The V gene is TRBV5-6, the J gene TRBJ2-2, with 9 bases that match TRBD1. V shed 4 bases and J 6 bases; nucleotides not matched to a gene: 7. This CDR3 contains 15 residues. From germline, CDR1 is SGHDT and CDR2 YYEEEE. CDR3 nucleotide sequence: TGTGCCAGCAGCGGCCGGGACAGGGTGTCCGGGGAGCTGTTTTTT. The encoded protein is CASSGRDRVSGELFF.

This chain uses TRBV5-4 with TRBJ1-2; possible D gene TRBD1, 6 bases. This CDR3 has 14 residues. Trimming cost V 5 bases and J 4 bases, with 15 bases left between them. From germline, CDR1 is SGHNT and CDR2 YYREEE (reference sequence). Here the CDR3 DNA reads TGTGCCAGCAGTCTGCCCGGACAGACCTATGGCTACACCTTC. As protein: CASSLPGQTYGYTF. Full variable domain (outside the CDR3, taken from reference TRBV5-4 and TRBJ1-2): ETGVTQSPTHLIKTRGQQVTLRCSSQSGHNTVSWYQQALGQGPQFIFQYYREEENGRGNFPPRFSGLQFPNYSSELNVNALELDDSALYLCASSLPGQTYGYTFGSGTRLTVV.

The J gene is TRBJ2-3, the V gene TRBV10-3; D gene uncertain. V dropped 2 bases and J dropped 2 bases, with 8 bases sitting between them. Germline loops: CDR1 ENHRY, CDR2 SYGVKD. CDR3 length equals 14 residues. For the CDR3, the DNA is TGTGCCATCAGTGAGCTACAGTTCACAGATACGCAGTATTTT. Its translation is CAISELQFTDTQYF.

CDR3 loop: CASSLTPETQYF. CDR3 in DNA: TGTGCCAGCAGCTTGACCCCAGAGACCCAGTACTTC. The chain has TRBV7-6 and TRBJ2-5, with D unclear. The germline V and J ends were trimmed by 3 bases and 4 bases, with 6 bases remaining between them. This CDR3 is 12 amino acids long. Per germline, CDR1 SGHVS and CDR2 FNYEAQ.

The gene calls are TRBV29-1 and TRBJ2-3, with D possibly TRBD1 on 6 matching bases. The germline V gene encodes CDR1 SQVTM and CDR2 ANQGSEA. Trimming took off 7 bases at V and 3 bases at J, with 11 bases between the two ends. This CDR3 has 12 residues. The CDR3 DNA reads TGCAGCGCTCTGACAGGTACAGATACGCAGTATTTT. Protein: CSALTGTDTQYF.

CDR3 nucleotide sequence: TGTGCCAGCAGTTACGAACAGTCAGGGGGCTACACCTTC. Encoded protein: CASSYEQSGGYTF. V and J are TRBV6-5 and TRBJ1-2, with D possibly being TRBD1 (5 bases). This CDR3 comprises 13 residues. V was clipped by 2 bases and J by 8 bases, with 12 bases between them. CDR1 is MNHEY and CDR2 is SVGAGI in the germline V gene.

This chain joins TRBV11-2 and TRBJ1-1; D gene unclear. Trimming removed 6 bases at V and 1 base at J, with 9 bases between. Germline CDR1 reads SGHAT; CDR2 reads FQNNGV. This CDR3 spans 13 amino acids. The CDR3 coding sequence is TGTGCCAGCAGAGACGGCCCGAACACTGAAGCTTTCTTT. Its translation is CASRDGPNTEAFF.

CDR3 nucleotides: TGTGCCAGTAGTACGGACAGTTTGGGAAAACTGTTTTTT. Protein: CASSTDSLGKLFF. The V gene is TRBV19, the J gene TRBJ1-4; TRBD1 is a possible D gene (6 bases). The V and J ends lost 4 bases and 10 bases respectively, with 13 bases between them. Germline CDR1 and CDR2: LNHDA and SQIVND (reference sequence). CDR3 size: 13 residues. Full variable domain (outside the CDR3, taken from reference TRBV19 and TRBJ1-4): DGGITQSPKYLFRKEGQNVTLSCEQNLNHDAMYWYRQDPGQGLRLIYYSQIVNDFQKGDIAEGYSVSREKKESFPLTVTSAQKNPTAFYLCASSTDSLGKLFFGSGTQLSVL.

The rearrangement links TRBV6-5 to TRBJ2-7; D tentatively reads TRBD1 or TRBD2 (5 bases each). Germline V lookup: CDR1 MNHEY, CDR2 SVGAGI. The CDR3 length is 14 residues. The V end lost 1 base, the J end lost 2 bases, and 9 bases lay between the germline ends. The CDR3 protein is CASSYYGGAYEQYF. CDR3 bases: TGTGCCAGCAGTTACTATGGGGGAGCCTACGAGCAGTACTTC.

The V gene is TRBV2, the J gene TRBJ2-7; a possible D gene is TRBD2 (5 bases). V lost 9 bases to trimming and J lost 3 bases, with 15 bases between them. This CDR3 has 13 amino acids. Per germline, CDR1 SNHLY and CDR2 FYNNEI. The CDR3 loop reads CASKEADLYEQYF. For the CDR3, the DNA is TGTGCCAGTAAGGAAGCGGACCTCTACGAGCAGTACTTC.

J is TRBJ2-7 and V is TRBV6-1; D may be TRBD2 (7 bases). Germline lookup yields CDR1 MNHNS and CDR2 SASEGT. CDR3 size: 14 residues. Trimming removed 7 bases at V and 0 bases at J, with 13 bases between. CDR3 sequence reads: CASTKGGSSYEQYF. The CDR3 DNA follows: TGTGCCAGCACAAAGGGGGGGAGCTCCTACGAGCAGTACTTC.

The rearrangement joins TRBV14 to TRBJ1-2; D gene ambiguous. The V end was cut by 4 bases, the J end by 5 bases, with 11 bases between. Germline V gene data show CDR1 as SGHDN and CDR2 as FVKESK. This CDR3 comprises 13 residues. CDR3 nucleotides: TGTGCCAGCAGCCCCGGGCGAGGGTATGGCTACACCTTC. This gives the protein CASSPGRGYGYTF.

The chain is built from TRBV6-1 and TRBJ2-3; TRBD2 matches at 7 bases. The V gene's germline CDR1 is MNHNS and CDR2 SASEGT. The CDR3 sequence is 16 residues long. The V segment lost 4 bases and the J segment 0 bases; nucleotides outside the gene matches: 7. The CDR3 DNA reads TGTGCCAGCAGTGGCCAAGCGGGGTCTAGCACAGATACGCAGTATTTT. It is translated as CASSGQAGSSTDTQYF.

The chain uses TRBV28 and TRBJ2-5; D gene unclear. Germline CDR1 reads MDHEN; CDR2 reads SYDVKM. The germline V and J ends were trimmed by 0 bases and 7 bases, with 6 bases remaining between them. The CDR3 sequence is 12 residues long. The CDR3 sequence: CASSLWPATQYF. CDR3 bases: TGTGCCAGCAGTTTATGGCCGGCGACCCAGTACTTC.

This clone was recorded once. The chain combines TRBV6-5 with TRBJ2-3, with D perhaps matching TRBD2 (6 bases). CDR3 size: 15 residues. Between the trimmed V and J ends, which lost 0 bases and 4 bases, there was a span of 11 bases. Germline CDR1 MNHEY, CDR2 SVGAGI. As DNA, the CDR3 is TGTGCCAGCAGTTACTCCCAACTAGCCCCAGATACGCAGTATTTT. It is translated as CASSYSQLAPDTQYF.

Written as DNA, the CDR3 is TGCGCCAGCAGCCAAGGGGCTACTAGCATCAGTGGCAATGAGCAGTTCTTC. It yields the protein CASSQGATSISGNEQFF. The chain uses TRBV4-1 and TRBJ2-1; possible D gene TRBD2, 6 bases. Germline CDR1 is MGHRA and CDR2 is YSYEKL. This CDR3 contains 17 residues. Trimming shortened V by 1 base and J by 6 bases, and 19 bases separated the two germline ends.

This clone was observed a few times. J is TRBJ2-7 and V is TRBV28, with a weak D call TRBD1 (5 bases). Per germline, CDR1 MDHEN and CDR2 SYDVKM. The CDR3 runs to 13 residues. V was shortened by 6 bases and J by 3 bases, with 12 bases between the two germline ends. In nucleotides, the CDR3 is TGTGCCAGCAGCCCTGGGGCGGACTACGAGCAGTACTTC. This gives the protein CASSPGADYEQYF.

The CDR3 bases are TGTGCCAGCTCACCACCTAGCGGGAGTAGGTACTTC. Amino acid sequence: CASSPPSGSRYF. The V call is TRBV18, the J call TRBJ2-7, with 9 positions matching TRBD2. This CDR3 contains 12 residues. Germline V gene data show CDR1 as KGHSH and CDR2 as LQKENI. V lost 0 bases, J lost 12 bases, and 3 bases stayed unmatched.

Worth noting for this clone: Other DNA sequences in the same sample also yield this CDR3. This rearrangement joins TRBV29-1 to TRBJ1-1; D gene uncertain. The CDR3 is 13 amino acids. V was cut by 4 bases and J by 0 bases, with 9 bases left in between. Germline V gene lookup returns CDR1 SQVTM and CDR2 ANQGSEA. DNA for the CDR3: TGCAGCGTTGCTGGCAGGCTGAACACTGAAGCTTTCTTT. Protein product: CSVAGRLNTEAFF.

The DNA of the CDR3 is TGTGCCAGCAGCCAAGGTATCACGGGACTAGCGGGAGGGCCCCACGAGCAGTACTTC. Its protein is CASSQGITGLAGGPHEQYF. The chain joins TRBV14 to TRBJ2-7; 16 bases map to TRBD2. The CDR3 consists of 19 residues. Per germline, CDR1 SGHDN and CDR2 FVKESK. V shed 1 base and J 5 bases; nucleotides not matched to a gene: 11.

V gene TRBV30 combines with J gene TRBJ1-2; 10 positions match TRBD1. Germline assignment: CDR1 GTSNPN and CDR2 SVGIG (reference sequence). This CDR3 has 15 residues. Unmatched junction bases numbered 6, after V lost 3 bases and J lost 2 bases. Here the CDR3 reads CAWSFLDRGNYGYTF. CDR3 sequence (DNA): TGTGCCTGGAGCTTTTTGGACAGGGGGAACTATGGCTACACCTTC.